This T cell receptor (beta chain) was sequenced in a study of PD-1 blockade in classical Hodgkin lymphoma. All patients experienced relapse after autologous stem cell transplantation, and brentuximab vedotin exposure was variable. This CDR3 spans 15 amino acids. Between the trimmed V and J ends, which lost 6 bases and 3 bases, there was a span of 17 bases. Germline assignment: CDR1 MNHEY and CDR2 SMNVEV (reference sequence). Sequencing was performed with immunoSEQ multiplex PCR; in TCRdb, only in-frame clones are kept and a portion is missing. The table lists some 93,000 clones, 80% to 95% of them singletons. General study findings and limits: Those starting nivolumab under 1 year post-ASCT were excluded.

Details on this clone: The antigen remains unidentified.

V is TRBV27 and J is TRBJ1-2; no firm D call. Sequenced material: peripheral blood mononuclear cells (PBMCs), taken at baseline. The sequence came from a human donor with classical Hodgkin lymphoma. CDR3: CASRRYRGIDYGYTF. The CDR3 DNA reads as TGTGCCAGCAGAAGGTACCGGGGTATCGACTATGGCTACACCTTC.